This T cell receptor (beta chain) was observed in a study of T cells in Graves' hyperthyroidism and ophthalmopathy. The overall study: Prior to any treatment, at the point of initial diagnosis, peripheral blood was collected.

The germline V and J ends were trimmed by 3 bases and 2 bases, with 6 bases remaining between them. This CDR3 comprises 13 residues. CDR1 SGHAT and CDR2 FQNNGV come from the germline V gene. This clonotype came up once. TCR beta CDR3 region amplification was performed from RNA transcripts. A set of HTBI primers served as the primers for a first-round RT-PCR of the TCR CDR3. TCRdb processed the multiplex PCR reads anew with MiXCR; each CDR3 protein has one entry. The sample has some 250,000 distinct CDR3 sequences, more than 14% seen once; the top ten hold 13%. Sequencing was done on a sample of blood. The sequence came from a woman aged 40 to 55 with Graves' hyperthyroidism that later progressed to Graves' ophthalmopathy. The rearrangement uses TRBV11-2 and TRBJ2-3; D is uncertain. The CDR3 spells CASSFGNTDTQYF. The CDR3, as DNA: TGTGCCAGCAGCTTTGGGAACACAGATACGCAGTATTTT.